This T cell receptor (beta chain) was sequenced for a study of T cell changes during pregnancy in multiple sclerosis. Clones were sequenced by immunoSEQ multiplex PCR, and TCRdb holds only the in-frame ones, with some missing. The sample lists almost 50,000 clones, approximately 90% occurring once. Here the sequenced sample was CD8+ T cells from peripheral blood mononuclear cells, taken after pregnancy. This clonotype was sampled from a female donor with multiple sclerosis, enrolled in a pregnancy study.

The CDR3 loop reads CASSQGGNQPQHF. Written as DNA, the CDR3 is TGTGCCAGCAGCCAGGGGGGGAATCAGCCCCAGCATTTT. The chain has TRBV4-2 and TRBJ1-5, with a tentative D call TRBD1 (5 bases). Between the trimmed V and J ends, which lost 3 bases and 4 bases, there was a span of 7 bases. The CDR3 is made up of 13 amino acids. Germline V gives CDR1 LGHNA, CDR2 YNFKEQ.